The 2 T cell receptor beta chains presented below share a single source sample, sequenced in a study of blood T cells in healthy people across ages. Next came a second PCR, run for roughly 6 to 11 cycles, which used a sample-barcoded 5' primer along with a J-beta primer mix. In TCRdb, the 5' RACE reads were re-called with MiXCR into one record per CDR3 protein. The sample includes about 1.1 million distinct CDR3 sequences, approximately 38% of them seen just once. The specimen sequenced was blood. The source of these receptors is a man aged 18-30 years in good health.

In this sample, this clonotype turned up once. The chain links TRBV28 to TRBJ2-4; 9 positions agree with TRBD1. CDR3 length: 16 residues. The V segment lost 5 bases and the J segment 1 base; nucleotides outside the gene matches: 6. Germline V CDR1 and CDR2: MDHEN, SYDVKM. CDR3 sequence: CASSVLGTGAKNIQYF. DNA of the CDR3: TGTGCCAGCAGTGTCCTCGGGACAGGGGCCAAAAACATTCAGTACTTC.

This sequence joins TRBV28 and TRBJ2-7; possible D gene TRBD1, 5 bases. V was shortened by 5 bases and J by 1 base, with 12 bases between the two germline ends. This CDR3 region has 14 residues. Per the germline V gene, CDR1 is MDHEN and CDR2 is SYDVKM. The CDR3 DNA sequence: TGTGCCAGCAGTCCCCCGACAGCTTCCTACGAGCAGTACTTC. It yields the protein CASSPPTASYEQYF.